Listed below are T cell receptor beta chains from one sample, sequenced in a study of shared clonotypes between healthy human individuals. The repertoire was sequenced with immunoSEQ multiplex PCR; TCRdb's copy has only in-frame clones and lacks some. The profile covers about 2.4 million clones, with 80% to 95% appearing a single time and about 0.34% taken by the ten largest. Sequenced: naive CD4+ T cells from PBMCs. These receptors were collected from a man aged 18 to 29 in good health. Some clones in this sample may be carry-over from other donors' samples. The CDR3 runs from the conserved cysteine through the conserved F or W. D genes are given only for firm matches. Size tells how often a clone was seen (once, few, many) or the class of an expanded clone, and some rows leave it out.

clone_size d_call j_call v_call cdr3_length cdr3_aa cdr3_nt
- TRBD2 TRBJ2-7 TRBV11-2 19 CASSTRLAGTVVVIYEQYF TGTGCCAGCAGCACCCGATTAGCGGGAACGGTAGTTGTGATCTACGAGCAGTACTTC
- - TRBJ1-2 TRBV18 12 CASSPTVYGYTF TGTGCCAGCTCACCGACGGTCTATGGCTACACCTTC
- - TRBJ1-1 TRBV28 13 CASSLLGATEAFF TGTGCCAGCAGTTTACTAGGGGCCACTGAAGCTTTCTTT
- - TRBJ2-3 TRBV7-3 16 CASSLRGSGNTDTQYF TGTGCCAGCAGCTTAAGGGGTAGCGGCAACACAGATACGCAGTATTTT
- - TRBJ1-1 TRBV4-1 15 CASSQPLDRNTEAFF TGCGCCAGCAGCCAACCTCTCGACAGGAACACTGAAGCTTTCTTT
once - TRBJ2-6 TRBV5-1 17 CASSTGGSGAGANVLTF TGCGCCAGCAGCACCGGAGGGTCTGGGGCTGGGGCCAACGTCCTGACTTTC
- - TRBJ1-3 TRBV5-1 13 CASSLDSLNTIYF TGCGCCAGCAGCTTGGACAGCTTAAACACCATATATTTT
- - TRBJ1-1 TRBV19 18 CASSIWMGGSGKNTEAFF TGTGCCAGTAGTATTTGGATGGGTGGCTCTGGAAAGAACACTGAAGCTTTCTTT
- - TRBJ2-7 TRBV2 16 CASRSLSRESSYEQYF TGTGCCAGCAGGAGCCTCTCTCGGGAGAGCTCCTACGAGCAGTACTTC
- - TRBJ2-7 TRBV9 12 CASSRLGSEQYF TGTGCCAGCAGCCGCTTGGGGAGCGAGCAGTACTTC
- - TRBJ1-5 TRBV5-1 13 CASSPDLFQPQHF TGCGCCAGCAGCCCCGACTTATTCCAGCCCCAGCATTTT